The 25 T cell receptor beta chains in this list originate from one sample, sequenced in a study of Graves' ophthalmopathy and Graves' hyperthyroidism. Using RNA transcripts, the TCR beta CDR3 regions were amplified. Investigators did first-round RT-PCR with HTBI primers, then second-round multiplex PCR. In TCRdb, the multiplex PCR reads were re-called with MiXCR into one record per CDR3 protein. The sample shows under 350,000 distinct CDR3 sequences, about 17% of them seen only once. The sequenced material came from peripheral blood. Source of these receptors: an adult man with Graves' ophthalmopathy.

This clonotype was seen many times. V usage is TRBV7-2 and J usage is TRBJ1-1; 11 positions agree with TRBD1. Unmatched junction bases numbered 8, after V lost 6 bases and J lost 11 bases. The CDR3 has 13 amino acids. The germline V gene has CDR1 SGHTA and CDR2 FQGNSA. CDR3: CASRDRGRWDAFF. CDR3 bases: TGTGCCAGCAGGGACAGGGGGCGGTGGGATGCTTTCTTT.

This clonotype occurred many times. The V call is TRBV19, the J call TRBJ2-5, with 8 bases lining up with TRBD2. This CDR3 has 17 amino acids. Germline assignment: CDR1 LNHDA and CDR2 SQIVND (reference sequence). J gave up 5 bases and V 1 base, and 12 bases lay outside the gene matches. The CDR3 DNA sequence: TGTGCCAGTAGTATAGTTATGTCTCGGGAGGGAGAGGAGACCCAGTACTTC. Amino acids: CASSIVMSREGEETQYF.

This clonotype was found many times. This chain joins TRBV7-9 and TRBJ1-6; D remains unclear. V lost 1 base to trimming and J lost 10 bases, with 5 bases between them. This CDR3 region has 12 residues. The germline CDR1 and CDR2 sequences are SEHNR and FQNEAQ (reference sequence). The CDR3 DNA is TGTGCCAGCAGCTTAGTCCAATCACCCCTCCACTTT. Translated: CASSLVQSPLHF. Together with reference TRBV7-9 and TRBJ1-6, the CDR3 gives the full variable domain: DTGVSQNPRHKITKRGQNVTFRCDPISEHNRLYWYRQTLGQGPEFLTYFQNEAQLEKSRLLSDRFSAERPKGSFSTLEIQRTEQGDSAMYLCASSLVQSPLHFGNGTRLTVT.

The V and J genes are TRBV28 and TRBJ1-2, with 7 bases fitting TRBD1. This CDR3 spans 14 amino acids. With V trimmed by 11 bases and J by 1 base, 10 bases remained unmatched. Per the germline V gene, CDR1 is MDHEN and CDR2 is SYDVKM. The DNA for the CDR3 is TGTGCCGGCAAACCGGGACAGAGTAACTATGGCTACACCTTC. This codes for CAGKPGQSNYGYTF.

The chain couples TRBV28 to TRBJ2-7, with a possible D match to TRBD1 (6 bases). The germline V gene has CDR1 MDHEN and CDR2 SYDVKM. The CDR3 is 14 residues long. The V end was cut by 7 bases, the J end by 4 bases, with 17 bases between. The CDR3 reads CASTRDTGNYEQYF. In DNA form, the CDR3 reads TGTGCCAGCACCCGGGACACGGGAAATTACGAGCAGTACTTC.

The rearrangement uses TRBV6-2 or TRBV6-3 and TRBJ1-2; D not certain. CDR1 and CDR2 from the germline V gene are MNHEY and SVGEGT. V was cut by 3 bases and J by 0 bases, with 11 bases left in between. The CDR3 covers 15 residues. Written as DNA, the CDR3 is TGTGCCAGCAGTTATCGAGGGCAGGCTAACTATGGCTACACCTTC. This sequence encodes CASSYRGQANYGYTF.

The J gene is TRBJ1-2, the V gene TRBV6-1; D is possibly TRBD1 (6 bases). The V gene's germline CDR1 is MNHNS and CDR2 SASEGT. This CDR3 spans 14 amino acids. The ends were cut back, 3 bases at V and 6 bases at J, with 14 bases in the middle. Here the CDR3 DNA reads TGTGCCAGCAGTGACCTCCCAGGGGCTGATGGCTACACCTTC. Translating it yields CASSDLPGADGYTF.

This clonotype was recorded at least ten times. This rearrangement joins TRBV6-1 to TRBJ2-7; TRBD1 might be the D (5 bases). This CDR3 comprises 15 residues. V was shortened by 3 bases and J by 0 bases, with 12 bases between the two germline ends. Germline V gene sequence: CDR1 MNHNS, CDR2 SASEGT. The CDR3 here is CASSDYRPSSYEQYF. As DNA, the CDR3 is TGTGCCAGCAGTGATTACAGGCCGAGCTCCTACGAGCAGTACTTC.

The CDR3 DNA is TGTGCCTGGAGTTATGGGACGCCGGGGGAGACCCAGTACTTC. As protein: CAWSYGTPGETQYF. V is TRBV30 and J is TRBJ2-5; either TRBD1 or TRBD2 may fit D (5 bases each). Germline CDR1 and CDR2: GTSNPN and SVGIG (reference sequence). This CDR3 has 14 amino acids. The V and J ends lost 2 bases and 5 bases respectively, with 15 bases between them.

This clonotype showed up many times. The chain employs TRBV20-1 and TRBJ2-7; 8 bases fit TRBD1. The CDR3 has 16 amino acids. Germline CDR1 DFQATT, CDR2 SNEGSKA (reference sequence). Trimming at V came to 3 bases and at J to 5 bases, leaving 15 bases not matched to a gene. The CDR3 spells CSARETGVTFVHEQYF. In DNA, the CDR3 is TGCAGTGCTAGGGAGACAGGGGTTACTTTCGTCCACGAGCAGTACTTC.

The rearrangement joins TRBV12-3 or TRBV12-4 to TRBJ1-2, with 8 bases that match TRBD1. The CDR3 loop spans 15 amino acids. The junction had 11 bases not matched to a gene; V was cut back by 2 bases and J by 9 bases. CDR3 coding DNA: TGTGCCAGCAGTTTATCAGGGGGCGGGGGATTCAGCTACACCTTC. It translates to CASSLSGGGGFSYTF.

This clonotype showed up many times. This chain uses TRBV20-1 with TRBJ1-1, with 9 nucleotides matching TRBD1. CDR3 length: 13 amino acids. In germline, CDR1 is DFQATT, CDR2 SNEGSKA (reference sequence). V dropped 6 bases and J dropped 5; count of bases not matched to a gene: 7. This CDR3 is CSARDRAGTEAFF. CDR3 DNA: TGCAGTGCAAGGGACAGGGCGGGAACTGAAGCTTTCTTT.

J is TRBJ1-6 and V is TRBV27; 8 bases line up with TRBD1. The CDR3 is made up of 16 amino acids. Germline CDR1 MNHEY, CDR2 SMNVEV (reference sequence). V lost 4 bases, J lost 3 bases, and 5 bases stayed unmatched. CDR3 sequence: CASSSRTGNYNSPLHF. CDR3 sequence (DNA): TGTGCCAGCAGTTCTAGGACAGGGAACTATAATTCACCCCTCCACTTT.

This clonotype was found many times. This sequence joins TRBV12-5 and TRBJ2-7; tentatively, D is TRBD2 (5 bases). Germline V lookup: CDR1 LGHNT, CDR2 FRNRAP. Trimming left V 1 base short and J 0 bases short, with 7 bases between. CDR3 length equals 14 residues. The CDR3 sequence: CASGLEEDSYEQYF. The CDR3 DNA sequence: TGTGCTAGTGGTTTGGAGGAGGACTCCTACGAGCAGTACTTC.

This clonotype came up many times. V is TRBV7-2 and J is TRBJ2-7; D might be TRBD1 or TRBD2, each matching 7 bases. The CDR3 is made up of 15 amino acids. CDR1 is SGHTA, CDR2 FQGNSA, per germline. Trimming took 3 bases from V and 2 from J, leaving 14 bases between them. This CDR3 is CASSFYRGGTYEQYF. For the CDR3, the DNA is TGTGCCAGCAGCTTCTACAGGGGAGGGACCTACGAGCAGTACTTC.

In its sample, this clonotype was seen many times. This chain links TRBV20-1 with TRBJ2-7; D is perhaps TRBD1 (6 bases). Trimming shortened V by 5 bases and J by 2 bases, and 13 bases separated the two germline ends. The germline CDR1 and CDR2 sequences are DFQATT and SNEGSKA (reference sequence). The CDR3 totals 13 residues. In nucleotides, the CDR3 is TGCAGTGCTGCCTGGACAGCCACCTACGAGCAGTACTTC. Amino acids: CSAAWTATYEQYF.

This clonotype was counted at least ten times. A much bigger clone sits one base away, suggesting this may be a read error. DNA of the CDR3: TGTGCCGGCAGTTTGGGCGGGAGGTCGGAATTTACCACCGGGGAGCTGTTTTTT. It translates to CAGSLGGRSEFTTGELFF. V gene TRBV12-3 or TRBV12-4 combines with J gene TRBJ2-2, with 8 nucleotides matching TRBD2. The CDR3 spans 18 residues.

The gene calls are TRBV6-1 and TRBJ1-1, with 7 bases lining up with TRBD1. CDR3 length equals 15 residues. V was pared by 3 bases and J by 1 base, with 5 bases of the junction left unmatched. Germline V gene lookup returns CDR1 MNHNS and CDR2 SASEGT. The CDR3 nucleotides read TGTGCCAGCAGTGACATGGGACAGCAGAACACTGAAGCTTTCTTT. It specifies CASSDMGQQNTEAFF.

This clonotype was seen at least ten times. CDR3 DNA sequence: TGTGCCAGCAGTTATCCCTTCAAACGGTTTGACAGGGGAAATTCACCCCTCCACTTT. Translation: CASSYPFKRFDRGNSPLHF. This rearrangement joins TRBV12-3 or TRBV12-4 to TRBJ1-6; 8 bases align to TRBD1. With V trimmed by 4 bases and J by 7 bases, 18 bases remained unmatched. There are 19 residues in the CDR3.

In its sample, this clonotype was seen many times. The chain uses TRBV4-3 and TRBJ2-7; TRBD1 matches at 7 bases. Per germline, CDR1 LGHNA and CDR2 YSLEER. J gave up 2 bases and V 2 bases, and 6 bases lay outside the gene matches. This CDR3 contains 15 residues. The CDR3 sequence: CASSQQTGWAYEQYF. The CDR3 nucleotides are TGCGCCAGCAGCCAACAGACAGGGTGGGCCTACGAGCAGTACTTC.

The genes are TRBV10-3 and TRBJ1-1, with D possibly being TRBD1 (6 bases). The V end was cut by 0 bases, the J end by 5 bases, with 13 bases between. The CDR3 totals 15 residues. The germline CDR1 and CDR2 sequences are ENHRY and SYGVKD. CDR3 loop: CAISESTGAGTEAFF. The DNA of the CDR3 is TGTGCCATCAGTGAGTCGACGGGGGCGGGGACTGAAGCTTTCTTT.

The chain has TRBV12-3 or TRBV12-4 and TRBJ2-7; D call uncertain. The V end was cut by 3 bases, the J end by 3 bases, with 6 bases between. This CDR3 region has 12 residues. CDR3 coding DNA: TGTGCCAGCAGTTTTGTCGACTACGAGCAGTACTTC. This translates into CASSFVDYEQYF.

On this clonotype: One end of the junction is discordant with germline, which a read error may explain. The rearrangement links TRBV20-1 to TRBJ1-1; D may be TRBD1 (5 bases). Germline values: CDR1 DFQATT, CDR2 SNEGSKA (reference sequence). The CDR3 consists of 15 residues. The CDR3 nucleotides read TGCAGTGCCATCGACAGCTGTCTCCTGGGGACTGAAGCTTGCTTT. As protein: CSAIDSCLLGTEACF.

The CDR3 region is CASSEPTYSTGPTYF. DNA of the CDR3: TGTGCCAGCAGTGAACCCACTTACTCAACGGGGCCCACGTACTTC. The V and J genes are TRBV6-1 and TRBJ2-4; TRBD1 or TRBD2 may be the D gene (5 bases each). With 2 bases removed from V and 15 bases from J, the gap between germline ends came to 23 bases. Germline loops: CDR1 MNHNS, CDR2 SASEGT. The CDR3 consists of 15 residues.

This clonotype was counted at least ten times. This chain connects TRBV6-5 to TRBJ1-1; the match to TRBD1 covers 10 bases. Germline CDR1 and CDR2: MNHEY and SVGAGI. The CDR3 has 15 residues. V gave up 7 bases and J gave up 5 bases; unmatched junction bases: 10. The CDR3 protein is CASKSEGTGVTEAFF. CDR3 nucleotide sequence: TGTGCCAGCAAAAGTGAGGGGACAGGGGTAACTGAAGCTTTCTTT.